This TCR beta chain emerged from a study of blood T cell repertoires in COVID-19. Across the study: The cDNA or gDNA used as material had been derived from T cells, B-cell-depleted T cells, or PBMCs.

Germline V gives CDR1 PRHDT, CDR2 FYEKMQ (reference sequence). Unmatched junction bases numbered 12, after V lost 8 bases and J lost 5 bases. CDR3 size: 16 residues. Produced via immunoSEQ multiplex PCR; TCRdb's table is partial and in-frame only. The sample carries around 400,000 clones, more than 80% recorded once. The receptor's source is a man aged 40-49 years with acute or convalescent COVID-19. Material for sequencing was peripheral blood. The J gene is TRBJ1-1, the V gene TRBV13, with 12 bases fitting TRBD1. CDR3 loop: CASAGLPGQGATEAFF. The CDR3 DNA follows: TGTGCCAGCGCAGGTTTACCGGGACAGGGGGCGACTGAAGCTTTCTTT.